This T cell receptor (beta chain) was sequenced in a study of vaccination effects on CD4 cells after COVID-19 (dated by TCRdb to the early 2020s). In the study overall: Two doses of either the BNT162b2 or the mRNA-1273 mRNA SARS-CoV-2 vaccine were administered to participants. SARS-CoV-2 spike-specific CD4+ TCR repertoires from before and after mRNA vaccination were compared in COVID-19 convalescent patients and in infection-naive vaccine recipients. Altogether, roughly 10 COVID-19 convalescent patients and several SARS-CoV-2-naive healthy vaccine recipients made up the full study. The Oncomine TCR Beta short-read assay on an Illumina iSeq 100 was used to sequence cultures from other donors in the study. What the study reported, not specific to this receptor: Limitations of the study were the small number of convalescent patients and the absence of early post-infection timepoints. At late post-vaccination timepoints, both infection-induced and vaccine-induced clones showed marked clonal contraction, consistent with waning T cell responses. In healthy vaccine recipients, vaccine-induced clones were almost all SARS-CoV-2 mono-reactive, with only 1 of 255 cross-reactive with common cold coronaviruses.

In the ViraFEST assay, PBMC were stimulated with viral peptide pools, and TCR sequencing was then used to find antigen-specific CD4+ T cell clonotypes based on their expansion. After less than 13 days of culture, CD4+ T cells were isolated with the EasySep CD4+ T cell isolation kit. Healthy vaccine recipients had no prior SARS-CoV-2 infection, confirmed by negative nucleocapsid antibodies before and after vaccination. Each well held two million PBMC cultured in IMDM containing about 5.4% human AB serum, roughly 9.9 IU/ml IL-2 and gentamicin, along with approximately 10 ug/ml peptides. Half of the culture medium was replaced with fresh IL-2-containing medium on days 3 and 7. Unless noted otherwise, every peptide stimulation condition was grown in triplicate wells. PBMC were separated from whole blood using Ficoll-Paque Plus gradient centrifugation and were then either cryopreserved at -140C or used fresh. The spike proteins of SARS-CoV-2 and of the common cold coronaviruses HCoV-NL63, HCoV-OC43 and HCoV-229E were spanned by overlapping peptide pools. Genomic DNA was extracted from cultured CD4+ T cells with the QIAamp micro DNA kit.

Libraries were prepared through the immunoSEQ multiplex PCR assay. DNA from the cultured, isolated CD4+ T cells was subjected to TCR beta CDR3 sequencing. Turning to the authors' computational methods: The analysis removed non-productive TCR sequences, trimmed reads to the CDR3 region, and retained only CDR3s that were 7 or more amino acids long. The MANAFEST web app was used to pick out antigen-specific clonotypes by comparing their expansion in peptide wells with that in reference cultures. To be called positive, a clone needed expansion at FDR<0.05 compared with the reference and with all other wells, an odds ratio greater than 5, and a frequency greater than 0.1% in two replicate wells. Cross-reactive clonotypes were defined as significantly expanded in SARS-CoV-2 spike wells and in at least one common cold coronavirus spike condition. CDR3 similarity was assessed by Levenshtein distance using the stringdist R package, and unrooted trees were constructed with ape in R 3.6.1. TCRdb retrieved this table from immuneACCESS and kept in-frame rearrangements only. Not all clones are present; in checked studies, unresolved V genes account for under half, and no reason is known for the remainder. The V and J calls and clone size were taken over from that table, and D and trimming were inferred from the DNA. This sample gives some 30,000 clones in total; 72% of them show up just once. The top ten constitute roughly 10% of the sample.

V drops 4 bases and J drops 0 bases, leaving 9 bases in between. The CDR3 contains 14 residues, cysteine and phenylalanine counted. Just CDR3 DNA is preserved here, 42 bases in frame from base 1. CDR1 and CDR2, looked up from the germline V gene (reference sequence), are SEHNR and FQNEAQ. As for this clone: The clone's antigen remains unknown. It has no much larger one-base neighbor in the sample; base qualities were not kept.

Here the sequenced sample was CD4+ T cells from PBMCs cultured with SARS-CoV-2 spike peptides, taken before COVID-19 vaccination. In light of the paper, this sample's cell subset or site label describes: SARS-CoV-2 spike overlapping peptide pool stimulation. The TCR originated in a human donor who received a COVID-19 vaccine. The V and J genes are TRBV7-9 and TRBJ1-1, and perhaps TRBD1 as D gene, on 5 matching bases. The CDR3 region has the sequence CASSSGTVNTEAFF. The DNA sequence follows: TGTGCCAGCAGCTCAGGGACGGTGAACACTGAAGCTTTCTTT. With the rest looked up from the reference TRBV7-9 and TRBJ1-1 genes rather than sequenced, the full variable domain is DTGVSQNPRHKITKRGQNVTFRCDPISEHNRLYWYRQTLGQGPEFLTYFQNEAQLEKSRLLSDRFSAERPKGSFSTLEIQRTEQGDSAMYLCASSSGTVNTEAFFGQGTRLTVV.